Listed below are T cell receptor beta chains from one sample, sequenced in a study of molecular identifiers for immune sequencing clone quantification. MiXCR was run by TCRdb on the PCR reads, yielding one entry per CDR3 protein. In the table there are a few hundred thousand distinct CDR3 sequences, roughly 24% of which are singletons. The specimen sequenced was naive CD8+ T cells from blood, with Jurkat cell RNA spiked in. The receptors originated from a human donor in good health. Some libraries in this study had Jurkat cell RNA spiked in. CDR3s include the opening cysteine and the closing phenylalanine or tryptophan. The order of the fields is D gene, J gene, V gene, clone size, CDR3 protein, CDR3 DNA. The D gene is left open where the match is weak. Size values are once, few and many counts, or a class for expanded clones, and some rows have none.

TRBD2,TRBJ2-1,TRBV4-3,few,CASSQDALAGTNEQFF,TGCGCCAGCAGCCAAGACGCTCTAGCGGGGACCAATGAGCAGTTCTTC
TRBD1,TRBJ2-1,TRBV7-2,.,CARRPGQGISYNEQSF,TGTGCCCGCCGACCCGGACAGGGGATTTCGTACAATGAGCAGTCCTTC
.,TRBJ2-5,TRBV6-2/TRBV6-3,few,CASYLRGVSGETQYF,TGTGCCAGCTACCTTCGCGGGGTGTCAGGAGAGACCCAGTACTTC
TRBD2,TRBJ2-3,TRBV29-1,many,CSVDGTSGSSTDTQYF,TGCAGCGTTGACGGGACTAGCGGGAGCAGCACAGATACGCAGTATTTT
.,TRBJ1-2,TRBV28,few,CASSLSRAGSGYTF,TGTGCCAGCAGTTTGTCAAGGGCAGGGTCTGGCTACACCTTC
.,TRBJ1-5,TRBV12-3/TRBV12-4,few,CASSFGGAGNQPQHF,TGTGCCAGCAGTTTCGGGGGCGCAGGCAATCAGCCCCAGCATTTT
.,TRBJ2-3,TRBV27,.,CASSSYLEGTDTQYF,TGTGCCAGCAGTTCCTACCTGGAGGGCACAGATACGCAGTATTTT
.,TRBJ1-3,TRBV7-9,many,CASLELGGSGNTIYF,TGTGCCAGCCTTGAACTGGGTGGCTCTGGAAACACCATATATTTT
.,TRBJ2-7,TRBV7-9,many,CASSLAVYEQYF,TGTGCCAGCAGCTTAGCTGTCTACGAGCAGTACTTC
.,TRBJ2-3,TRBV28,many,CASSSTSLSTTDTQYF,TGTGCCAGCAGTTCCACCTCGCTTAGTACCACAGATACGCAGTATTTT
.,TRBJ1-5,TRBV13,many,CASSSTYSNQPQHF,TGTGCCAGCAGCTCAACCTATAGCAATCAGCCCCAGCATTTT
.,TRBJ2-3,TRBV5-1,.,CASSGGRGLLTDTQYF,TGCGCCAGCAGCGGAGGACGGGGGTTGCTCACAGATACGCAGTATTTT
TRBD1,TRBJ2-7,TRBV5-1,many,CASSFGQGLEQYF,TGCGCCAGCAGCTTCGGACAGGGACTCGAGCAGTACTTC
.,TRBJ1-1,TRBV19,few,CASSIVSGGTNTEAFF,TGTGCCAGTAGTATAGTTTCGGGGGGCACGAACACTGAAGCTTTCTTT
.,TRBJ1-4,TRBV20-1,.,CSAREPRVDEKLFF,TGCAGTGCTAGAGAACCCAGGGTAGATGAAAAACTGTTTTTT
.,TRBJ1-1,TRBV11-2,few,CASSFFFRKDTEAFF,TGTGCCAGCAGCTTTTTTTTCCGCAAGGACACTGAAGCTTTCTTT
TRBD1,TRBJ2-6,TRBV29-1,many,CSVTGTGLSGANVLTF,TGCAGCGTGACCGGGACAGGTCTCTCTGGGGCCAACGTCCTGACTTTC